One sample yielded the 28 T cell receptor beta chains listed below, sequenced in a study of OX40 agonist ivuxolimab in advanced cancers. TCRdb's copy holds only in-frame clones and misses some; the assay was immunoSEQ multiplex PCR. The sample carries roughly 79,000 clones, about 89% recorded once. The source material was CD4+ or CD8+ T cells sorted from blood, sampled in a trial of the OX40 agonist ivuxolimab. The origin of the receptors is an adult with an advanced solid tumor such as melanoma, head and neck, liver or kidney cancer.

The chain carries TRBV6-6 and TRBJ2-5; 9 bases agree with TRBD1. The CDR3 sequence is 14 residues long. Germline values: CDR1 MNHNY, CDR2 SVGAGI (reference sequence). After removal of 2 bases from V and 6 bases from J, the junction contained 4 bases not matched to a gene. CDR3 in amino acids: CASSYRGQGKTQYF. The CDR3 nucleotides read TGTGCCAGCAGTTACAGGGGACAGGGAAAGACCCAGTACTTC.

This clone was observed once. This chain uses TRBV5-1 with TRBJ2-7, with unresolved D. Germline V gene data show CDR1 as SGHRS and CDR2 as YFSETQ. V gave up 0 bases and J gave up 0 bases, with 10 bases separating them. The CDR3 is 15 residues long. The DNA for the CDR3 is TGCGCCAGCAGCTTGGAGGTGCTCCCCTCCTACGAGCAGTACTTC. This translates into CASSLEVLPSYEQYF. The variable domain in full, completed from reference TRBV5-1 and TRBJ2-7, reads KAGVTQTPRYLIKTRGQQVTLSCSPISGHRSVSWYQQTPGQGLQFLFEYFSETQRNKGNFPGRFSGRQFSNSRSEMNVSTLELGDSALYLCASSLEVLPSYEQYFGPGTRLTVT.

This clone was seen just once. The V call is TRBV7-2, the J call TRBJ2-1; 10 bases match TRBD2. CDR3 length: 17 amino acids. With V trimmed by 4 bases and J by 9 bases, 15 bases remained unmatched. CDR1 SGHTA and CDR2 FQGNSA come from the germline V gene. The CDR3 DNA is TGTGCCAGCAGCTCGACGGCGGCTAGCGGGAGTTTGGGTGAGCAGTTCTTC. Translated, it gives CASSSTAASGSLGEQFF.

The chain has TRBV19 and TRBJ1-1; D gene ambiguous. Germline V CDR1 and CDR2: LNHDA, SQIVND (reference sequence). The CDR3 length is 13 residues. Trimming pared 5 bases from V and 4 bases from J, leaving 11 bases between. The DNA for the CDR3 is TGTGCCAGTAGTCTTTTCCGGAGCACTGAAGCTTTCTTT. This translates into CASSLFRSTEAFF.

The rearrangement uses TRBV7-9 and TRBJ1-5; D gene unclear. The CDR3 runs to 15 residues. Germline assignment: CDR1 SEHNR and CDR2 FQNEAQ (reference sequence). Trimming cost V 5 bases and J 0 bases, with 11 bases left between them. The CDR3 region is CASSQDGNSNQPQHF. The DNA of the CDR3 is TGTGCCAGCAGCCAGGACGGAAATAGCAATCAGCCCCAGCATTTT.

This chain links TRBV5-1 with TRBJ2-5, with 8 bases identical to TRBD2. CDR3 size: 15 residues. Trimming cost V 4 bases and J 1 base; bases outside gene matches: 6. CDR1 and CDR2 from the germline V gene are SGHRS and YFSETQ. CDR3 sequence: CASSRSGTSQETQYF. The CDR3 DNA sequence: TGCGCCAGCAGCAGGTCCGGGACTAGCCAAGAGACCCAGTACTTC.

The rearrangement joins TRBV7-8 to TRBJ2-1; D gene unclear. CDR1 and CDR2 from the germline V gene are SGHVS and FQNEAQ. The CDR3 is made up of 13 amino acids. Trimming shortened V by 1 base and J by 9 bases, and 10 bases separated the two germline ends. CDR3 nucleotides: TGTGCCAGCAGCTTAGTTTCCTTCGGTGAGCAGTTCTTC. Translation gives CASSLVSFGEQFF.

This chain links TRBV11-3 with TRBJ1-2; 7 nucleotides align to TRBD1. The V gene end was trimmed by 5 bases and the J gene end by 4 bases; junction bases not matched to a gene: 10. CDR3 size: 15 residues. Per germline, CDR1 SGHNT and CDR2 YENEEA. This chain's CDR3 is CASSVTGVGVYGYTF. CDR3 bases: TGTGCCAGCAGCGTAACAGGGGTCGGTGTCTATGGCTACACCTTC.

Details on this clone: Mismatch with germline at one junction end may stem from a read error. V usage is TRBV15 and J usage is TRBJ2-1, with D maybe TRBD2 (5 bases). Germline V CDR1 and CDR2: LNHNV, YYDKDF (reference sequence). This CDR3 has 12 amino acids. The CDR3 nucleotides read TGTGCCACCAGCAGAGAGGCGGGTGCCCTAGTCTTC. Translated, it gives CATSREAGALVF.

This chain uses TRBV28 with TRBJ2-2, with D hard to call. V was clipped by 4 bases and J by 0 bases, with 15 bases between them. Germline V lookup: CDR1 MDHEN, CDR2 SYDVKM. The CDR3 is 17 residues long. The CDR3 nucleotides read TGTGCCAGCAGTTCCTACCCCCCCCTAACGAACACCGGGGAGCTGTTTTTT. Amino acids: CASSSYPPLTNTGELFF.

This rearrangement joins TRBV30 to TRBJ2-7, with 7 bases lining up with TRBD1. The CDR3 is made up of 13 amino acids. The junction had 13 bases not matched to a gene; V was cut back by 8 bases and J by 6 bases. Germline lookup yields CDR1 GTSNPN and CDR2 SVGIG (reference sequence). CDR3 sequence: CAVNDVGGSEQYF. The CDR3 DNA follows: TGTGCCGTCAATGACGTAGGGGGCTCCGAGCAGTACTTC.

This clone came up a few times. The chain recombines TRBV2 with TRBJ2-7, with 7 bases identical to TRBD2. The CDR3 extends over 14 amino acids. Germline trimming cut 6 bases from V and 0 bases from J; bases unmatched to any gene: 5. CDR1 SNHLY and CDR2 FYNNEI come from the germline V gene. CDR3 nucleotides: TGTGCCAGCAGGGGGGGGGTCCCCTCCTACGAGCAGTACTTC. It translates to CASRGGVPSYEQYF.

The chain carries TRBV11-2 and TRBJ2-1; 10 bases match TRBD2. Trimming at V came to 3 bases and at J to 8 bases, leaving 10 bases not matched to a gene. The CDR3 sequence is 16 residues long. The V gene's germline CDR1 is SGHAT and CDR2 FQNNGV. The CDR3 DNA sequence: TGTGCCAGCAGCTTGAGAAAGCGGGGGGGGATCGATGAGCAGTTCTTC. This translates into CASSLRKRGGIDEQFF.

This chain uses TRBV28 with TRBJ1-2; 8 nucleotides agree with TRBD1. Germline V gene sequence: CDR1 MDHEN, CDR2 SYDVKM. The CDR3 totals 16 residues. The V gene end was trimmed by 4 bases and the J gene end by 8 bases; junction bases not matched to a gene: 15. The CDR3 region is CASSSAPRQGHLGYTF. CDR3 DNA: TGTGCCAGCAGTTCAGCCCCAAGACAGGGGCACCTAGGCTACACCTTC.

The genes are TRBV5-4 and TRBJ1-2; a possible D gene is TRBD1 (5 bases). CDR3 length: 13 amino acids. Germline lookup yields CDR1 SGHNT and CDR2 YYREEE (reference sequence). Trimming removed 3 bases at V and 3 bases at J, with 9 bases between. The CDR3 loop is CASSSVTDYGYTF. CDR3 DNA: TGTGCCAGCAGCTCGGTGACAGACTATGGCTACACCTTC.

This rearrangement joins TRBV7-2 to TRBJ2-4; TRBD2 is a possible D gene (5 bases). Germline V gene lookup returns CDR1 SGHTA and CDR2 FQGNSA. V shed 3 bases and J shed 11 bases, with 17 bases lying between them. CDR3 length: 14 amino acids. The CDR3 sequence is CASSFSASLPVQYF. The CDR3 DNA reads as TGTGCCAGCAGCTTTAGCGCCTCCCTACCGGTTCAGTACTTC.

The chain is built from TRBV28 and TRBJ1-3; the D is unclear. Germline loops: CDR1 MDHEN, CDR2 SYDVKM. V dropped 2 bases and J dropped 7 bases, with 18 bases sitting between them. This CDR3 has 16 amino acids. The CDR3, as DNA: TGTGCCAGCAGTTTACGTGGGTTCGATTTGGGCAACACCATATATTTT. Translation: CASSLRGFDLGNTIYF.

The rearrangement uses TRBV10-1 and TRBJ2-5; D unclear. The germline CDR1 and CDR2 sequences are WNHNN and SYGVQD (reference sequence). V shed 0 bases and J shed 2 bases, with 16 bases lying between them. The CDR3 extends over 17 amino acids. CDR3 DNA sequence: TGCGCCAGCAGTGAGTCACGAGGCTCAAGAACTCAAGAGACCCAGTACTTC. Protein: CASSESRGSRTQETQYF.

This chain joins TRBV7-6 and TRBJ2-3; D may be TRBD2 (5 bases). Trimming pared 5 bases from V and 4 bases from J, leaving 13 bases between. In germline, CDR1 is SGHVS, CDR2 FNYEAQ. This CDR3 comprises 14 residues. Written as DNA, the CDR3 is TGTGCCAGCAGCCCCCAACTAGTTTCAGATACGCAGTATTTT. Translation gives CASSPQLVSDTQYF. The whole variable domain, remainder taken from reference TRBV7-6 and TRBJ2-3, is GAGVSQSPRYKVTKRGQDVALRCDPISGHVSLYWYRQALGQGPEFLTYFNYEAQQDKSGLPNDRFSAERPEGSISTLTIQRTEQRDSAMYRCASSPQLVSDTQYFGPGTRLTVL.

The chain joins TRBV19 to TRBJ2-7; 11 nucleotides match TRBD2. V shed 3 bases and J 0 bases; nucleotides not matched to a gene: 1. This CDR3 spans 15 amino acids. Germline lookup yields CDR1 LNHDA and CDR2 SQIVND (reference sequence). The CDR3 is CASSMGLADSYEQYF. For the CDR3, the DNA is TGTGCCAGTAGTATGGGACTAGCGGACTCCTACGAGCAGTACTTC.

In the case of this clone: At one end the junction does not follow the germline gene, possibly because of a read error. This sample also contains other DNA sequences that code for the same CDR3. The chain recombines TRBV2 with TRBJ2-7; 7 nucleotides agree with TRBD2. There are 13 residues in the CDR3. Germline V gives CDR1 SNHLY, CDR2 FYNNEI. In DNA, the CDR3 is TGTGCCAGCACATCCGGGAGGTCCTACGAGCAGTATTTC. It encodes CASTSGRSYEQYF.

This clone appeared a single time. J is TRBJ1-5 and V is TRBV5-1; D gene uncertain. The CDR3 length is 16 residues. Germline CDR1 is SGHRS and CDR2 is YFSETQ. Trimming took off 4 bases at V and 5 bases at J, with 19 bases between the two ends. CDR3 DNA sequence: TGCGCCAGCAGCCCAGGTGACGTACGAGATGATCAGCCCCAGCATTTT. Translating it yields CASSPGDVRDDQPQHF.

The chain uses TRBV6-1 and TRBJ2-5, with D perhaps TRBD1 (6 bases). Trimming took 7 bases from V and 5 from J, leaving 17 bases between them. CDR1 is MNHNS and CDR2 is SASEGT in the germline V gene. The CDR3 is 14 residues long. The CDR3 here is CASTGLGARETQYF. In DNA form, the CDR3 reads TGTGCCAGCACGGGGTTGGGGGCGCGGGAGACCCAGTACTTC.

V is TRBV6-5 and J is TRBJ1-1, with D maybe TRBD1 (5 bases). The CDR3 runs 15 residues. V lost 2 bases and J lost 4, with 14 bases in between. Germline lookup yields CDR1 MNHEY and CDR2 SVGAGI. The CDR3 here is CASSYRFPGPTEAFF. As DNA, the CDR3 is TGTGCCAGCAGTTACCGGTTTCCAGGGCCCACTGAAGCTTTCTTT.

This clone has a single count. The chain joins TRBV6-6 to TRBJ2-3; 9 bases agree with TRBD1. The CDR3 runs to 15 residues. The V gene end was trimmed by 6 bases and the J gene end by 0 bases; junction bases not matched to a gene: 4. The germline V gene has CDR1 MNHNY and CDR2 SVGAGI (reference sequence). CDR3 amino acids: CASRAGTGSTDTQYF. The CDR3 DNA reads as TGTGCCAGCAGAGCCGGGACAGGGAGCACAGATACGCAGTATTTT.

This clone was seen a single time. The chain recombines TRBV5-1 with TRBJ2-3; D gene uncertain. V was pared by 7 bases and J by 6 bases, with 18 bases between. The germline V gene encodes CDR1 SGHRS and CDR2 YFSETQ. The CDR3 is 14 residues long. CDR3 residues: CASSSPSRADTQYF. CDR3 in DNA: TGCGCCAGCTCTTCCCCCTCAAGAGCGGATACGCAGTATTTT.

The chain uses TRBV29-1 and TRBJ2-3; a possible D gene is TRBD1 (5 bases). Per the germline V gene, CDR1 is SQVTM and CDR2 is ANQGSEA. The CDR3 spans 14 residues. V was trimmed by 4 bases and J by 0 bases, leaving 11 bases between them. CDR3 residues: CSVGLQVSTDTQYF. CDR3 coding DNA: TGCAGCGTTGGGTTACAGGTCAGCACAGATACGCAGTATTTT.

As regards this clone: This sample includes further DNA sequences coding for the same CDR3. This rearrangement joins TRBV18 to TRBJ2-3; the D is unclear. This CDR3 is 13 amino acids long. The V and J ends lost 1 base and 2 bases respectively, with 4 bases between them. Germline CDR1 KGHSH, CDR2 LQKENI. DNA of the CDR3: TGTGCCAGCTCACCACTGCTCACAGATACGCAGTATTTT. It encodes CASSPLLTDTQYF.